These 10 T cell receptor beta chains share one sample of origin, sequenced in a study of blood T cell repertoires in COVID-19. The repertoire was sequenced with immunoSEQ multiplex PCR; TCRdb's copy has only in-frame clones and lacks some. In the table there are about 220,000 clones, over 60% of which are singletons. The sequencing input was peripheral blood. The source is a woman aged 70 to 79 with acute or convalescent COVID-19.

This chain uses TRBV7-3 with TRBJ2-2; 8 nucleotides match TRBD1. Germline loops: CDR1 SGHTA, CDR2 FQGTGA. J lost 1 base, V lost 5 bases, and 3 bases had no gene match. This CDR3 is built from 15 residues. The CDR3 region is CASSLQGGNTGELFF. Written as DNA, the CDR3 is TGTGCCAGCAGCCTACAGGGGGGGAACACCGGGGAGCTGTTTTTT.

This sequence joins TRBV9 and TRBJ2-7; 8 bases map to TRBD2. J lost 0 bases, V lost 0 bases, and 5 bases had no gene match. Germline V gene sequence: CDR1 SGDLS, CDR2 YYNGEE. The CDR3 consists of 16 residues. The CDR3 reads CASSVEGLAGSYEQYF. In nucleotides, the CDR3 is TGTGCCAGCAGCGTAGAGGGGCTAGCGGGCTCCTACGAGCAGTACTTC.

The chain uses TRBV9 and TRBJ2-3, with 8 bases aligning to TRBD2. Germline loops: CDR1 SGDLS, CDR2 YYNGEE. CDR3 length: 16 amino acids. V shed 0 bases and J 3 bases; nucleotides not matched to a gene: 6. Here the CDR3 DNA reads TGTGCCAGCAGCGTAGATGTAGCGGGGTGGACAGATACGCAGTATTTT. Translated, it gives CASSVDVAGWTDTQYF. Combining the CDR3 with reference TRBV9 and TRBJ2-3 gives the whole variable domain DSGVTQTPKHLITATGQRVTLRCSPRSGDLSVYWYQQSLDQGLQFLIQYYNGEERAKGNILERFSAQQFPDLHSELNLSSLELGDSALYFCASSVDVAGWTDTQYFGPGTRLTVL.

This clone occurred once. The V gene is TRBV6-1, the J gene TRBJ1-5, with D perhaps matching TRBD1 (5 bases). The V end lost 0 bases, the J end lost 7 bases, and 13 bases lay between the germline ends. Germline CDR1 and CDR2: MNHNS and SASEGT. The CDR3 is 15 residues long. CDR3 in DNA: TGTGCCAGCAGTGAAGCCAAGGCAGGGCTCCAGCCCCAGCATTTT. Translation: CASSEAKAGLQPQHF.

The chain has TRBV11-2 and TRBJ2-7; 8 bases line up with TRBD1. Germline values: CDR1 SGHAT, CDR2 FQNNGV. The CDR3 is made up of 17 amino acids. The J segment lost 4 bases and the V segment lost 5 bases, leaving 16 bases of the junction unmatched. The CDR3 here is CASSPHGRAGGGYEQYF. CDR3 coding DNA: TGTGCCAGCAGCCCACACGGTCGGGCAGGGGGCGGTTACGAGCAGTACTTC.

The chain joins TRBV10-3 to TRBJ2-5; 7 bases line up with TRBD1. This CDR3 spans 16 amino acids. Trimming removed 0 bases from V and 2 bases from J; junction bases left unmatched: 6. The germline V gene encodes CDR1 ENHRY and CDR2 SYGVKD. CDR3 in amino acids: CAISESLQGIQETQYF. For the CDR3, the DNA is TGTGCCATCAGTGAGTCGTTACAGGGGATACAAGAGACCCAGTACTTC.

The chain has TRBV28 and TRBJ1-1; D unclear. Looked up from germline, CDR1 is MDHEN and CDR2 is SYDVKM. The CDR3 totals 14 residues. The ends were cut back, 4 bases at V and 1 base at J, with 10 bases in the middle. CDR3 DNA: TGTGCCAGCAGTTGGCGGGGTACGAACACTGAAGCTTTCTTT. Protein product: CASSWRGTNTEAFF.

This clone has a single count. The chain is built from TRBV4-1 and TRBJ2-2, with 9 bases fitting TRBD1. The CDR3 runs 15 residues. Germline V CDR1 and CDR2: MGHRA, YSYEKL. The ends lost 5 bases at V and 0 bases at J; junction bases unmatched: 1. CDR3 protein: CASSGTGTNTGELFF. In DNA form, the CDR3 reads TGCGCCAGCAGCGGGACAGGGACGAACACCGGGGAGCTGTTTTTT.

The chain is built from TRBV24-1 and TRBJ2-7; D may be TRBD1 (5 bases). Per germline, CDR1 KGHDR and CDR2 SFDVKD. V was clipped by 9 bases and J by 2 bases, with 13 bases between them. The CDR3 is 13 amino acids. The CDR3 reads CATALDIPYEQYF. The DNA for the CDR3 is TGTGCCACCGCCCTGGACATCCCCTACGAGCAGTACTTC.

The V call is TRBV4-1, the J call TRBJ1-6, with a weak D call TRBD1 (5 bases). The CDR3 spans 18 residues. The germline CDR1 and CDR2 sequences are MGHRA and YSYEKL. Deletions cut 2 bases from V and 9 bases from J, with 23 bases between. CDR3 sequence (DNA): TGCGCCAGCAGCCAATCCGGTCCCAGTCATCCTCAGGGTTCACCCCTCCACTTT. Its protein product is CASSQSGPSHPQGSPLHF.